Shown below are 32 T cell receptor beta chains from a single sample sequenced in a study of PD-1 blockade in mismatch repair-deficient tumors. Produced via immunoSEQ multiplex PCR; TCRdb's table is partial and in-frame only. The data contain about 100,000 clones, over 75% of them singletons. The sample in question was peripheral blood, obtained less than 37 weeks after starting pembrolizumab. The receptors stem from an adult with mismatch repair-deficient cancer.

The rearrangement links TRBV29-1 to TRBJ2-7, with TRBD1 as a possible D gene (5 bases). This CDR3 has 12 residues. The germline gives CDR1 SQVTM, CDR2 ANQGSEA. Trimming took off 4 bases at V and 6 bases at J, with 13 bases between the two ends. Written as DNA, the CDR3 is TGCAGCGTTGGCCCAGGGTATCGCGAGCAGTACTTC. This codes for CSVGPGYREQYF.

V and J are TRBV6-1 and TRBJ2-1; the D is unclear. The CDR3 consists of 11 residues. Trimming left V 7 bases short and J 6 bases short, with 7 bases between. Germline values: CDR1 MNHNS, CDR2 SASEGT. This CDR3 reads CASTGGNEQFF. DNA for the CDR3: TGTGCCAGCACCGGTGGCAATGAGCAGTTCTTC.

This clone was seen once. The chain couples TRBV11-2 to TRBJ2-1; 7 nucleotides match TRBD2. J gave up 10 bases and V 0 bases, and 3 bases lay outside the gene matches. Germline lookup yields CDR1 SGHAT and CDR2 FQNNGV. This CDR3 contains 13 residues. This chain's CDR3 is CASSLDTAGEQFF. CDR3 DNA sequence: TGTGCCAGCAGCTTAGATACAGCGGGAGAGCAGTTCTTC.

CDR3 region: CASSSVGGKGPETQYF. The DNA of the CDR3 is TGCGCCAGCAGCTCGGTCGGGGGTAAGGGCCCAGAGACCCAGTACTTC. This chain connects TRBV5-1 to TRBJ2-5, with a tentative D call TRBD2 (6 bases). Germline loops: CDR1 SGHRS, CDR2 YFSETQ. The CDR3 is 16 amino acids. Trimming took off 3 bases at V and 4 bases at J, with 19 bases between the two ends. The full variable domain, its missing parts supplied by reference TRBV5-1 and TRBJ2-5, is KAGVTQTPRYLIKTRGQQVTLSCSPISGHRSVSWYQQTPGQGLQFLFEYFSETQRNKGNFPGRFSGRQFSNSRSEMNVSTLELGDSALYLCASSSVGGKGPETQYFGPGTRLLVL.

This clone was seen once. The chain links TRBV11-2 to TRBJ2-1; 7 nucleotides agree with TRBD1. Looked up from germline, CDR1 is SGHAT and CDR2 is FQNNGV. The length of the CDR3 is 13 residues. J was trimmed by 12 bases and V by 0 bases; bases with no gene match: 5. CDR3 sequence (DNA): TGTGCCAGCAGCTTAGAATGGAGACAGGGGCAGTTCTTC. It translates to CASSLEWRQGQFF.

The V and J genes are TRBV6-5 and TRBJ2-3; the D call may be TRBD1 or TRBD2 (5 bases each). The length of the CDR3 is 15 residues. CDR1 MNHEY and CDR2 SVGAGI come from the germline V gene. V lost 6 bases and J 5 bases, leaving 18 bases between the germline ends. CDR3 DNA: TGTGCCAGCAGGGGACCGGGCCAGGAAATAGATACGCAGTATTTT. Translating gives CASRGPGQEIDTQYF.

This CDR3 reads CASSYRLAGVTGELFF. The CDR3 DNA sequence: TGTGCCAGCAGCTACAGACTAGCGGGAGTTACCGGGGAGCTGTTTTTT. V usage is TRBV7-2 and J usage is TRBJ2-2, with TRBD2 identical over 12 bases. The CDR3 is 16 residues long. Germline CDR1 is SGHTA and CDR2 is FQGNSA. V shed 4 bases and J 5 bases; nucleotides not matched to a gene: 5.

This clone was picked up one time. CDR3: CASSLVTGGPVTEAFF. The CDR3 DNA is TGCGCCAGCAGCTTGGTCACAGGGGGTCCGGTCACTGAAGCTTTCTTT. The V and J genes are TRBV5-1 and TRBJ1-1; 8 positions match TRBD1. The V gene end was trimmed by 0 bases and the J gene end by 4 bases; junction bases not matched to a gene: 8. CDR3 length: 16 residues. CDR1 and CDR2 (germline): SGHRS, YFSETQ.

The rearrangement uses TRBV29-1 and TRBJ1-2, with TRBD1 matching over 12 bases. Germline V CDR1 and CDR2: SQVTM, ANQGSEA. The CDR3 consists of 14 residues. J was trimmed by 8 bases and V by 5 bases; bases with no gene match: 9. Written as DNA, the CDR3 is TGCAGCGTTTCCGGGACAGGGGGCTTTGAAGGCTACACCTTC. Amino acid sequence: CSVSGTGGFEGYTF.

The V call is TRBV27, the J call TRBJ2-2; D call uncertain. The germline V gene has CDR1 MNHEY and CDR2 SMNVEV (reference sequence). The CDR3 loop spans 13 amino acids. Trimming stripped 7 bases from V and 5 bases from J, with 11 bases between. CDR3 region: CASMLGRTGELFF. The CDR3, as DNA: TGTGCCAGCATGTTGGGCAGAACCGGGGAGCTGTTTTTT.

This chain connects TRBV6-5 to TRBJ1-1, with D unclear. From germline, CDR1 is MNHEY and CDR2 SVGAGI. Trimming removed 5 bases from V and 10 bases from J, with 20 bases in between. The CDR3 totals 14 residues. CDR3 in amino acids: CASSPRTIRPAAFF. The CDR3 nucleotides are TGTGCCAGCAGTCCACGGACGATAAGACCTGCAGCTTTCTTT.

The chain joins TRBV9 to TRBJ1-2; weak D call: TRBD1 (6 bases). The V end lost 0 bases, the J end lost 7 bases, and 16 bases lay between the germline ends. This CDR3 contains 15 residues. CDR1 is SGDLS, CDR2 YYNGEE, per germline. CDR3 residues: CASSVEEGGFRGYTF. The CDR3 DNA reads as TGTGCCAGCAGCGTAGAAGAGGGGGGGTTCCGTGGCTACACCTTC.

This chain uses TRBV6-5 with TRBJ2-3; TRBD2 matches at 11 bases. This CDR3 comprises 15 residues. Germline V lookup: CDR1 MNHEY, CDR2 SVGAGI. The J segment lost 1 base and the V segment lost 6 bases, leaving 3 bases of the junction unmatched. CDR3 DNA sequence: TGTGCCAGCAGCCTAGCGGGAGGTCGCACAGATACGCAGTATTTT. Translated, it gives CASSLAGGRTDTQYF.

The J gene is TRBJ2-1, the V gene TRBV5-4; tentative D call: TRBD1 (5 bases). CDR3 length: 14 amino acids. Germline-derived CDR1 and CDR2 are SGHNT and YYREEE (reference sequence). Trimming left V 4 bases short and J 2 bases short, with 10 bases between. For the CDR3, the DNA is TGTGCCAGCAGCCAGGGTCGGGCCTACAATGAGCAGTTCTTC. Its protein is CASSQGRAYNEQFF.

The chain has TRBV6-5 and TRBJ1-2; 10 positions match TRBD1. Trimming removed 6 bases from V and 3 bases from J; junction bases left unmatched: 7. The CDR3 has 15 amino acids. CDR1 is MNHEY and CDR2 is SVGAGI in the germline V gene. Written as DNA, the CDR3 is TGTGCCAGCAGCCGACAGGGGGCCATGGACTATGGCTACACCTTC. Encoded protein: CASSRQGAMDYGYTF.

The chain links TRBV30 to TRBJ1-5, with TRBD1 identical over 7 bases. J gave up 6 bases and V 6 bases, and 5 bases lay outside the gene matches. The CDR3 sequence is 12 residues long. Per germline, CDR1 GTSNPN and CDR2 SVGIG (reference sequence). The CDR3 sequence is CACDRAGQPQHF. CDR3 nucleotide sequence: TGTGCCTGCGACAGGGCTGGTCAGCCCCAGCATTTT. Filled out from reference TRBV30 and TRBJ1-5, the complete variable domain reads SQTIHQWPATLVQPVGSPLSLECTVEGTSNPNLYWYRQAAGRGLQLLFYSVGIGQISSEVPQNLSASRPQDRQFILSSKKLLLSDSGFYLCACDRAGQPQHFGDGTRLSIL.

V gene TRBV7-8 combines with J gene TRBJ2-4, with D possibly matching TRBD2 (5 bases). Germline CDR1 is SGHVS and CDR2 is FQNEAQ. V lost 3 bases to trimming and J lost 0 bases, with 9 bases between them. This CDR3 comprises 15 residues. The CDR3 DNA reads as TGTGCCAGCAGCTTCGCCAGCGGAGCCAAAAACATTCAGTACTTC. This sequence encodes CASSFASGAKNIQYF.

V usage is TRBV7-8 and J usage is TRBJ1-1; D gene unclear. CDR1 SGHVS and CDR2 FQNEAQ come from the germline V gene. The CDR3 spans 14 residues. V lost 5 bases and J 2 bases, leaving 12 bases between the germline ends. The CDR3 DNA reads TGTGCCAGCAGCCACAACCGACATAACACTGAAGCTTTCTTT. Protein: CASSHNRHNTEAFF.

The rearrangement links TRBV19 to TRBJ1-2; D is perhaps TRBD1 (6 bases). V gave up 6 bases and J gave up 3 bases, with 11 bases separating them. Germline-derived CDR1 and CDR2 are LNHDA and SQIVND (reference sequence). The CDR3 loop spans 13 amino acids. CDR3 nucleotide sequence: TGTGCCAGTAGCCCTGACAGGTACTATGGCTACACCTTC. Its translation: CASSPDRYYGYTF.

V gene TRBV2 combines with J gene TRBJ2-7; D gene uncertain. Looked up from germline, CDR1 is SNHLY and CDR2 is FYNNEI. The V end lost 5 bases, the J end lost 4 bases, and 12 bases lay between the germline ends. The CDR3 is 13 amino acids. The CDR3 loop is CASSPRYGYEQYF. The CDR3, as DNA: TGTGCCAGCAGTCCGAGGTACGGTTACGAGCAGTACTTC.

This clone showed up just once. The CDR3 coding sequence is TGCGCCAGCAGCTTAAGCAAGAACACTGAAGCTTTCTTT. It encodes CASSLSKNTEAFF. This chain uses TRBV5-1 with TRBJ1-1; no clear D. The CDR3 covers 13 residues. Per germline, CDR1 SGHRS and CDR2 YFSETQ. V was trimmed by 2 bases and J by 1 base, leaving 6 bases between them.

Only one count was recorded for this clone. The J gene is TRBJ2-3, the V gene TRBV7-6; 10 nucleotides line up with TRBD2. The CDR3 has 15 residues. Germline-derived CDR1 and CDR2 are SGHVS and FNYEAQ. V shed 4 bases, J shed 3 bases, and the junction held 4 bases outside the gene matches. CDR3 residues: CASSSSGRGTDTQYF. The DNA of the CDR3 is TGTGCCAGCAGCTCTAGCGGGAGAGGAACAGATACGCAGTATTTT.

The genes are TRBV19 and TRBJ1-3, with a tentative D call TRBD1 (5 bases). CDR1 is LNHDA and CDR2 is SQIVND in the germline V gene (reference sequence). The CDR3 is made up of 17 amino acids. The V and J ends lost 5 bases and 0 bases respectively, with 17 bases between them. The CDR3 DNA reads as TGTGCCAGTAGTGTTGACAGACAGTTTGTCTCTGGAAACACCATATATTTT. This translates into CASSVDRQFVSGNTIYF. Combining the CDR3 with reference TRBV19 and TRBJ1-3 gives the whole variable domain DGGITQSPKYLFRKEGQNVTLSCEQNLNHDAMYWYRQDPGQGLRLIYYSQIVNDFQKGDIAEGYSVSREKKESFPLTVTSAQKNPTAFYLCASSVDRQFVSGNTIYFGEGSWLTVV.

In its sample, this clone was seen a few times. This rearrangement joins TRBV14 to TRBJ2-7; the D is unclear. The CDR3 sequence is 12 residues long. Trimming shortened V by 3 bases and J by 5 bases, and 8 bases separated the two germline ends. Germline CDR1 and CDR2: SGHDN and FVKESK. In nucleotides, the CDR3 is TGTGCCAGCAGCCACGAGTTCCACGAGCAGTACTTC. Protein: CASSHEFHEQYF.

The chain employs TRBV19 and TRBJ2-3; 9 positions match TRBD2. J gave up 6 bases and V 1 base, and 2 bases lay outside the gene matches. The CDR3 spans 14 residues. Germline V CDR1 and CDR2: LNHDA, SQIVND (reference sequence). DNA of the CDR3: TGTGCCAGTAGTATAGCCCTAGCGGGGGATACGCAGTATTTT. It is translated as CASSIALAGDTQYF. Full variable domain (remainder filled in from reference TRBV19 and TRBJ2-3): DGGITQSPKYLFRKEGQNVTLSCEQNLNHDAMYWYRQDPGQGLRLIYYSQIVNDFQKGDIAEGYSVSREKKESFPLTVTSAQKNPTAFYLCASSIALAGDTQYFGPGTRLTVL.

This clone has just a few counts. The chain combines TRBV27 with TRBJ1-5; TRBD1 might be the D (5 bases). The V and J ends lost 5 bases and 11 bases respectively, with 19 bases between them. Germline CDR1 reads MNHEY; CDR2 reads SMNVEV (reference sequence). This CDR3 contains 14 residues. CDR3 sequence reads: CASSPSPRDKAQHF. Written as DNA, the CDR3 is TGTGCCAGCAGTCCCTCCCCCAGGGATAAGGCCCAGCATTTT.

This chain links TRBV18 with TRBJ2-7; D is unclear. Germline CDR1 is KGHSH and CDR2 is LQKENI. V lost 6 bases to trimming and J lost 5 bases, with 20 bases between them. This CDR3 has 15 amino acids. The CDR3 nucleotides are TGTGCCAGCTCCCGGTTAGGCAGGCACATGGACGAGCAGTACTTC. Protein sequence: CASSRLGRHMDEQYF.

This chain uses TRBV27 with TRBJ1-1, with D perhaps TRBD1 (6 bases). The CDR3 spans 16 residues. CDR1 is MNHEY, CDR2 SMNVEV, per germline (reference sequence). Trimming took 0 bases from V and 1 from J, leaving 12 bases between them. In DNA form, the CDR3 reads TGTGCCAGCAGTTTATCGCGGAGGGGACAGAACACTGAAGCTTTCTTT. Translated: CASSLSRRGQNTEAFF.

J is TRBJ1-5 and V is TRBV7-3, with 10 bases fitting TRBD1. This CDR3 contains 14 residues. The V and J ends lost 5 bases and 6 bases, in that order; junction bases with no gene match: 4. Germline-derived CDR1 and CDR2 are SGHTA and FQGTGA. CDR3 in amino acids: CASSPTGGGQPQHF. The CDR3, as DNA: TGTGCCAGCAGCCCGACAGGGGGCGGTCAGCCCCAGCATTTT.

V usage is TRBV6-5 and J usage is TRBJ2-7; 7 bases fit TRBD1. Trimming removed 6 bases from V and 1 base from J; junction bases left unmatched: 6. This CDR3 region has 14 residues. Germline V CDR1 and CDR2: MNHEY, SVGAGI. Here the CDR3 DNA reads TGTGCCAGCAGAACGACAGGGCTTTCCTACGAGCAGTACTTC. It yields the protein CASRTTGLSYEQYF.

This clone has a count of ten or more. The gene calls are TRBV6-4 and TRBJ2-1; 12 bases agree with TRBD2. Germline-derived CDR1 and CDR2 are MRHNA and SNTAGT. J was trimmed by 8 bases and V by 4 bases; bases with no gene match: 6. This CDR3 has 15 residues. As DNA, the CDR3 is TGTGCCAGCAGTGCCTCTAGCGGGAGGGGGGATGAGCAGTTCTTC. Its protein product is CASSASSGRGDEQFF.

This clone was recorded once. V usage is TRBV11-2 and J usage is TRBJ2-3; 11 bases agree with TRBD2. V shed 3 bases and J 4 bases; nucleotides not matched to a gene: 6. The CDR3 has 16 residues. The germline V gene encodes CDR1 SGHAT and CDR2 FQNNGV. The CDR3 region is CASSFPGLAGADTQYF. The CDR3 DNA reads as TGTGCCAGCAGCTTCCCAGGACTAGCGGGTGCAGATACGCAGTATTTT.